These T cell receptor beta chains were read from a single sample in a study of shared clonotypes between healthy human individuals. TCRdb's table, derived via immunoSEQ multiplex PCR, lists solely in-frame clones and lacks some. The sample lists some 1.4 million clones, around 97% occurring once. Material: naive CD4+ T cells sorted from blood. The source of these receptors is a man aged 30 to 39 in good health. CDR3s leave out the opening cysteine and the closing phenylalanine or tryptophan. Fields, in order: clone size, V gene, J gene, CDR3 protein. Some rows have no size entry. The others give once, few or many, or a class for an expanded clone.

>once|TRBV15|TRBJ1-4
ATSRDFTPTNEKLF
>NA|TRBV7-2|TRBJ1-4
ASSPTGGYEKLF
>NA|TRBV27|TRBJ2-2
ASSSRMSGRNTGELF
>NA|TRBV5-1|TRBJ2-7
ASRIGLAGIYEQY
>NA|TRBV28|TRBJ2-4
ASSSADRKHIQY
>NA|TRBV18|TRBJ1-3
ASSPKPVISGNTIY
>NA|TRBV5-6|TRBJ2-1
ASSRRAGDSGYNEQF
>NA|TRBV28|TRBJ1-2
ASSLPGGGGYGYT
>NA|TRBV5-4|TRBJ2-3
ASSSGLAGKDTQY
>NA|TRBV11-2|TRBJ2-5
ASSLTRAGRETQY